This TCR beta chain came from a study of human CD8 memory T cell subsets. By frequency, this clonotype is medium-sized. This CDR3 is built from 17 residues. Germline CDR1 is LGHNA and CDR2 is YSLEER. Libraries targeted TCR beta using 5' RACE with UMIs. TCRdb re-called the 5' RACE reads and catalogs CDR3 proteins one per entry, DNA excluded. The specimen's table records 5,500 to 8,500 distinct CDR3 sequences. Sequencing was carried out using CD8+ stem-like memory T cells (TSCM and TCM) sorted from PBMCs. Subset defined: stem-like memory CD8 T cells (TSTEM), CCR7+ PD-1- TIGIT-. The V gene is TRBV4-3, the J gene TRBJ2-4; checking the TCRdb D call of TRBD2 is not possible without DNA. The receptor was isolated from a human donor in good health. CDR3 region: CASSQDRVEGGRDIQYF.